This TCR beta chain is from a study of T cell clonality in common variable immunodeficiency. Most patients and controls had Caucasian heritage. The germline V and J ends were trimmed by 0 bases and 9 bases, with 12 bases remaining between them. The CDR3 loop spans 14 amino acids. Germline CDR1 and CDR2: GTSNPN and SVGIG (reference sequence). Measured with immunoSEQ multiplex PCR; TCRdb has only the in-frame clones, and not every one. The repertoire consists of approximately 34,000 clones, none detected only once. This clone was observed at least ten times. The antigen is unknown. Sequencing ends 3 residues short of the CDR3 end; the germline J gene provides the rest. Study-level results: What drives increased CVID clonality needs T cell subpopulation sequencing. TCRbeta clonality was increased in CVID versus healthy controls.

The sequence came from a person aged 18-70 years in good health. The V and J genes are TRBV30 and TRBJ1-6; a possible D gene is TRBD1 (5 bases). The sample consisted of peripheral blood mononuclear cells. The CDR3: CAWSVRRRGSPLHF. Partial CDR3 DNA: TGTGCCTGGAGTGTACGGAGAAGGGGTTCACCC. Based on the CDR3 plus reference TRBV30 and TRBJ1-6, the full variable domain is SQTIHQWPATLVQPVGSPLSLECTVEGTSNPNLYWYRQAAGRGLQLLFYSVGIGQISSEVPQNLSASRPQDRQFILSSKKLLLSDSGFYLCAWSVRRRGSPLHFGNGTRLTVT.